Reported below is one T cell receptor (beta chain). Its antigen remains unknown. Clones were read by immunoSEQ multiplex PCR, and TCRdb kept only the in-frame ones, dropping some. The profile shows 65,000 to 85,000 clones, 80% to 90% of them singletons. V shed 0 bases and J shed 5 bases, with 4 bases lying between them. This CDR3 is built from 12 residues. Germline lookup yields CDR1 SGHVS and CDR2 FQNEAQ. This sample was taken from a study of graft-versus-host responses after intestinal transplantation. On the study more broadly: Each transplant was multivisceral, liver-intestinal, or isolated intestinal.

The source of this sequence is a human donor who was the organ donor for an intestinal transplant. This chain links TRBV7-8 with TRBJ2-5; D gene uncertain. Sequenced here: unstimulated CD8+ T cells sorted from spleen or lymph node cells, sampled before transplant. The CDR3 DNA is TGTGCCAGCAGCTTAGCCGGGGAGACCCAGTACTTC. This gives the protein CASSLAGETQYF.